Following are 16 T cell receptor beta chains from one sample sequenced in a study of post-analysis software for immune sequencing data. Researchers reported that TCR beta cDNA libraries carried unique molecular identifiers. MiXCR, applied by TCRdb to the PCR reads, yields one record per CDR3 protein. The sample has about 460,000 distinct CDR3 sequences, roughly 45% seen once. Broader study findings: The study found TRBV5-6, TRBV5-1 and TRBV20-1 among 4 or 5 TRBV segments more frequent in patients than controls.

What these receptors recognize is not known. The sample comprised blood. These receptors came from a girl under 18 with multiple sclerosis.

There are a few counts of this clonotype. The chain couples TRBV29-1 to TRBJ2-1; D is tentatively TRBD1 or TRBD2 (5 bases each). CDR1 is SQVTM and CDR2 is ANQGSEA in the germline V gene. Trimming pared 3 bases from V and 8 bases from J, leaving 11 bases between. The CDR3 spans 12 residues. CDR3 nucleotides: TGCAGCGTTGATGAGGGGAGTGATGAGCAGTTCTTC. This sequence encodes CSVDEGSDEQFF.

This sequence joins TRBV3-1 and TRBJ2-2; the match to TRBD2 covers 9 bases. The CDR3 spans 14 residues. CDR1 is LGHDT and CDR2 is YNNKEL in the germline V gene (reference sequence). The V segment lost 3 bases and the J segment 7 bases; nucleotides outside the gene matches: 3. The CDR3 reads CASSHLAGFGELFF. Here the CDR3 DNA reads TGTGCCAGCAGCCACCTAGCGGGATTCGGGGAGCTGTTTTTT.

The CDR3 is CASSSYGGTSRETQYF. In DNA form, the CDR3 reads TGTGCCAGCAGCTCTTATGGAGGGACATCCAGAGAGACCCAGTACTTC. The gene calls are TRBV7-2 and TRBJ2-5, with D perhaps matching TRBD1 or TRBD2 (6 bases each). V lost 4 bases, J lost 4 bases, and 19 bases lay in between. The CDR3 consists of 16 residues. Germline loops: CDR1 SGHTA, CDR2 FQGNSA.

The CDR3 protein is CASSRTRDGEQYF. CDR3 nucleotides: TGTGCCAGCAGCCGGACCAGAGACGGCGAGCAGTACTTC. The V and J genes are TRBV3-1 and TRBJ2-4; no clear D. The DNA end is a closer match to TRBJ2-7, so the J assignment may be wrong. The CDR3 extends over 13 amino acids. Germline V lookup: CDR1 LGHDT, CDR2 YNNKEL (reference sequence).

The chain joins TRBV5-1 to TRBJ2-3; D not certain. V shed 4 bases and J shed 2 bases, with 11 bases lying between them. This CDR3 is built from 14 residues. The V gene's germline CDR1 is SGHRS and CDR2 YFSETQ. The CDR3 bases are TGCGCCAGCAGCCTGACGCCCTACACAGATACGCAGTATTTT. Translated, it gives CASSLTPYTDTQYF.

This clonotype appeared a few times. V usage is TRBV4-2 and J usage is TRBJ2-2, with 9 nucleotides matching TRBD2. CDR1 and CDR2 from the germline V gene are LGHNA and YNFKEQ. V shed 1 base, J shed 4 bases, and the junction held 7 bases outside the gene matches. The CDR3 consists of 17 residues. For the CDR3, the DNA is TGTGCCAGCAGCCAAGGGTTAGCGGGAGTGGGCACCGGGGAGCTGTTTTTT. Its protein is CASSQGLAGVGTGELFF.

Here the CDR3 reads CASSFADRDRETQYF. CDR3 DNA sequence: TGCGCCAGCAGTTTCGCCGACAGGGATCGAGAGACCCAGTACTTC. V gene TRBV5-1 combines with J gene TRBJ2-5; TRBD1 matches 7 bases. The CDR3 spans 15 residues. Germline trimming cut 5 bases from V and 4 bases from J; bases unmatched to any gene: 11. Germline values: CDR1 SGHRS, CDR2 YFSETQ. The full variable domain, in which reference TRBV5-1 and TRBJ2-5 provide the parts outside the CDR3, is KAGVTQTPRYLIKTRGQQVTLSCSPISGHRSVSWYQQTPGQGLQFLFEYFSETQRNKGNFPGRFSGRQFSNSRSEMNVSTLELGDSALYLCASSFADRDRETQYFGPGTRLLVL.

This clonotype has more than one count but fewer than ten. The V and J genes are TRBV11-2 and TRBJ1-6; 12 positions match TRBD1. CDR3 length: 19 residues. Germline CDR1 and CDR2: SGHAT and FQNNGV. The V and J ends lost 4 bases and 8 bases, in that order; junction bases with no gene match: 15. CDR3 nucleotide sequence: TGTGCCAGCAGCTCGTGGCCTGGGACAGGGGGCTCGAGGGATTCACCCCTCCACTTT. It yields the protein CASSSWPGTGGSRDSPLHF.

V usage is TRBV29-1 and J usage is TRBJ1-1, with a tentative D call TRBD1 (5 bases). With 6 bases removed from V and 1 base from J, the gap between germline ends came to 6 bases. The CDR3 extends over 11 amino acids. Germline V lookup: CDR1 SQVTM, CDR2 ANQGSEA. CDR3 DNA sequence: TGCAGCGTCGACAGGAACACTGAAGCTTTCTTT. Protein product: CSVDRNTEAFF. Filled out from reference TRBV29-1 and TRBJ1-1, the complete variable domain reads SAVISQKPSRDICQRGTSLTIQCQVDSQVTMMFWYRQQPGQSLTLIATANQGSEATYESGFVIDKFPISRPNLTFSTLTVSNMSPEDSSIYLCSVDRNTEAFFGQGTRLTVV.

The V call is TRBV7-9, the J call TRBJ2-7; no reliable D call. Matching the DNA end better, TRBJ2-5 makes the J call doubtful. The V gene's germline CDR1 is SEHNR and CDR2 FQNEAQ (reference sequence). The CDR3 has 15 residues. Here the CDR3 reads CASSLVFDKGETQYF. The CDR3 coding sequence is TGTGCCAGCAGCTTAGTCTTTGACAAGGGAGAGACCCAGTACTTC.

This clonotype was counted only a few times. This chain links TRBV25-1 with TRBJ1-2; tentatively, D is TRBD1 (5 bases). The length of the CDR3 is 13 residues. V was shortened by 1 base and J by 2 bases, with 5 bases between the two germline ends. Germline V gene data show CDR1 as MGHDK and CDR2 as SYGVNS. Written as DNA, the CDR3 is TGTGCCAGCAGTGAATGGGGGAACTATGGCTACACCTTC. Translation: CASSEWGNYGYTF.

This clonotype came up a few times. This chain uses TRBV10-3 with TRBJ2-7; 9 positions match TRBD1. The germline CDR1 and CDR2 sequences are ENHRY and SYGVKD. With 3 bases clipped from V and 4 bases from J, the junction kept 7 bases outside the gene matches. This CDR3 contains 15 residues. DNA for the CDR3: TGTGCCATCAGTGAATCCGGGACAGGGATATACGAGCAGTACTTC. Translation: CAISESGTGIYEQYF.

The gene calls are TRBV12-5 and TRBJ2-3; D call uncertain. From germline, CDR1 is LGHNT and CDR2 FRNRAP. The length of the CDR3 is 15 residues. Trimming shortened V by 4 bases and J by 3 bases, and 14 bases separated the two germline ends. The CDR3 DNA follows: TGTGCTAGTGGTTCGGGCCTAGTCGAAACAGATACGCAGTATTTT. Residues: CASGSGLVETDTQYF.

Only a few counts were recorded for this clonotype. The rearrangement links TRBV3-1 to TRBJ1-1, with TRBD1 matching 7 bases. V was clipped by 1 base and J by 10 bases; unmatched bases: 9. CDR3 length: 14 amino acids. CDR1 LGHDT and CDR2 YNNKEL come from the germline V gene (reference sequence). CDR3 amino acids: CASSQGTGELTAFF. The CDR3 bases are TGTGCCAGCAGCCAAGGAACAGGGGAGTTGACAGCTTTCTTT.

Ten or more counts support this clonotype. The chain uses TRBV18 and TRBJ2-7; 7 nucleotides agree with TRBD2. Germline V gene data show CDR1 as KGHSH and CDR2 as LQKENI. The CDR3 sequence is 15 residues long. The J segment lost 3 bases and the V segment lost 3 bases, leaving 8 bases of the junction unmatched. The CDR3 nucleotides are TGTGCCAGCTCACCCCCTGGCGGGGGAAACTACGAGCAGTACTTC. It is translated as CASSPPGGGNYEQYF. Looking up the rest from reference TRBV18 and TRBJ2-7 gives the full variable domain: NAGVMQNPRHLVRRRGQEARLRCSPMKGHSHVYWYRQLPEEGLKFMVYLQKENIIDESGMPKERFSAEFPKEGPSILRIQQVVRGDSAAYFCASSPPGGGNYEQYFGPGTRLTVT.

This clonotype showed up just a few times. The CDR3 loop is CASRVDSHNEQFF. Here the CDR3 DNA reads TGTGCCAGCAGAGTAGACAGCCACAATGAGCAGTTCTTC. The V gene is TRBV28, the J gene TRBJ2-1, with a possible D match to TRBD1 (5 bases). Germline V gives CDR1 MDHEN, CDR2 SYDVKM. With 6 bases removed from V and 5 bases from J, the gap between germline ends came to 11 bases. CDR3 length: 13 residues.